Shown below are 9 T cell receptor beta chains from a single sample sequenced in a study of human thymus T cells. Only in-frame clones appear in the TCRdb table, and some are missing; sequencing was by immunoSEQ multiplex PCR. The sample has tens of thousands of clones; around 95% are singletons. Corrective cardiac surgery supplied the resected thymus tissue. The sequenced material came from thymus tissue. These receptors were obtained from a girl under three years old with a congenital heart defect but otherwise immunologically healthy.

CDR3 nucleotide sequence: TGTGCCAGCAGCTGGCTAGCGCCCCTCACAGATACGCAGTATTTT. This sequence encodes CASSWLAPLTDTQYF. The V call is TRBV7-6, the J call TRBJ2-3, with a weak D call TRBD2 (6 bases). CDR1 is SGHVS, CDR2 FNYEAQ, per germline. CDR3 length: 15 residues. V lost 4 bases to trimming and J lost 2 bases, with 13 bases between them.

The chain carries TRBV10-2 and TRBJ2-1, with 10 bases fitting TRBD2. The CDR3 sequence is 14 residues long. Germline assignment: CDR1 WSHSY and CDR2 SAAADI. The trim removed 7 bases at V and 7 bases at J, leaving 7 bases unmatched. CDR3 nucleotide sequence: TGCGCCAGCATCTGGGGGACTAGCGAGAATGAGCAGTTCTTC. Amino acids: CASIWGTSENEQFF.

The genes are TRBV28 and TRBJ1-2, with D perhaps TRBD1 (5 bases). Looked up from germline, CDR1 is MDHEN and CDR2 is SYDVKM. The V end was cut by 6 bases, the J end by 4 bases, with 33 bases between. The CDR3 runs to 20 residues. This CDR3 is CASRFKYPHRWTPGAYGYTF. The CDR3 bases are TGTGCCAGCAGATTCAAGTACCCCCACAGGTGGACCCCCGGGGCCTATGGCTACACCTTC.

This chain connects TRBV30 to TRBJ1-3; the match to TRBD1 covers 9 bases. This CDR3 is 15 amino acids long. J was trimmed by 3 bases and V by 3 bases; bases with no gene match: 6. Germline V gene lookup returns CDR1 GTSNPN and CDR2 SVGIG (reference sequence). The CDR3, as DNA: TGTGCCTGGAGAACAGGGGGCCGAGGTGGAAACACCATATATTTT. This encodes CAWRTGGRGGNTIYF. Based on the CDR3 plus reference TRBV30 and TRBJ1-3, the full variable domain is SQTIHQWPATLVQPVGSPLSLECTVEGTSNPNLYWYRQAAGRGLQLLFYSVGIGQISSEVPQNLSASRPQDRQFILSSKKLLLSDSGFYLCAWRTGGRGGNTIYFGEGSWLTVV.

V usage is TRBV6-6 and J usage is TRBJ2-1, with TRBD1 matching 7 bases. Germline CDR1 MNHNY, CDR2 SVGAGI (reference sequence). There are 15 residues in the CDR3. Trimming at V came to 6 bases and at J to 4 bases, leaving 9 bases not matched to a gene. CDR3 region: CASSAVRGLYNEQFF. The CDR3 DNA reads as TGTGCCAGCAGCGCCGTGAGGGGGCTGTACAATGAGCAGTTCTTC.

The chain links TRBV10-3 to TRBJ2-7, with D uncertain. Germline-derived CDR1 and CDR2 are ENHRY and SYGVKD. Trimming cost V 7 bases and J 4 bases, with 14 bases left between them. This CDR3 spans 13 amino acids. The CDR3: CAITSGFRYEQYF. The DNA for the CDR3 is TGTGCCATCACGAGTGGGTTCAGGTACGAGCAGTACTTC.

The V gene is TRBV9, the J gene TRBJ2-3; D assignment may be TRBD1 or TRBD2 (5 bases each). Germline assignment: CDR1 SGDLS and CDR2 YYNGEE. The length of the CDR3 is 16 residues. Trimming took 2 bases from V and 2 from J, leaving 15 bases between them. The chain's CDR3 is CASSVEGRLITDTQYF. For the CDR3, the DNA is TGTGCCAGCAGCGTTGAGGGGCGACTCATCACAGATACGCAGTATTTT. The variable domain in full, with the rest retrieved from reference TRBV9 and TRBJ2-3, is DSGVTQTPKHLITATGQRVTLRCSPRSGDLSVYWYQQSLDQGLQFLIQYYNGEERAKGNILERFSAQQFPDLHSELNLSSLELGDSALYFCASSVEGRLITDTQYFGPGTRLTVL.

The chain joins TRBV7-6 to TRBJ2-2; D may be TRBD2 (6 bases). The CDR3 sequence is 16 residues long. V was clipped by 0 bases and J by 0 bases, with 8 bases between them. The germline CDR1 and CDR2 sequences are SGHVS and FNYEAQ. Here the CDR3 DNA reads TGTGCCAGCAGCTTAGCAGGGACTGCGAACACCGGGGAGCTGTTTTTT. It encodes CASSLAGTANTGELFF.

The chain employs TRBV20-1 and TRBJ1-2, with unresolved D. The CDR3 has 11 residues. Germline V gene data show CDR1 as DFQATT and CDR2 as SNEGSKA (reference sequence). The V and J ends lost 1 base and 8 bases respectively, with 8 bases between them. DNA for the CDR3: TGCAGTGCTAGAGGGGCGCCCGGCTACACCTTC. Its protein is CSARGAPGYTF.